This entry is about one T cell receptor beta chain. V was clipped by 1 base and J by 0 bases, with 14 bases between them. CDR1 is MNHEY, CDR2 SMNVEV, per germline (reference sequence). The CDR3 runs to 17 residues. In the study's own analysis: Nucleated cell counts were estimated from reference gene primer amplification. Produced via immunoSEQ multiplex PCR; TCRdb's table is partial and in-frame only. V and J calls and clone size are as listed in that table; D and trimming were resolved from the DNA. The data hold fewer than 350,000 clones, with about 90% observed a single time. This entry is derived from a study of blood T cell repertoires in COVID-19. Study background: Acute and convalescent COVID-19 specimens originated in the United States, Italy and Spain. Sample material is recorded as cDNA or gDNA derived from T cells, B-cell-depleted T cells, or PBMCs.

The clonotype originates from a woman in her twenties or thirties who had recovered from COVID-19. The chain uses TRBV27 and TRBJ2-3; D may be TRBD2 (7 bases). Sequences were obtained from peripheral blood. DNA of the CDR3: TGTGCCAGCAGTTTATACGGAGGGGGGGCCAGCACAGATACGCAGTATTTT. It encodes CASSLYGGGASTDTQYF.